The sequence of this TCR beta chain was determined in a study of cytomegalovirus exposure and HLA in healthy donors. As for the study in general: Earlier, 180 million or so T cells were analyzed, and fewer than 120 million unique TCR beta sequences were found among them. Some 85 million unique TCRs, all from HLA-typed donors, were included in an early release of the data.

With regard to this clone: The antigen is unknown.

The PCR made use of 60 Vbeta and 13 Jbeta primers. This table comes from immunoSEQ multiplex PCR, and its TCRdb copy is limited to in-frame clones, with some not included. The sample comprises about 120,000 clones, roughly 76% of which are singletons, and over 2.5% rests with the top ten. Each of the donors was a healthy bone marrow donor. Trimming took 1 base from V and 4 from J; bases not matched to a gene: 16. CDR3 length: 19 residues. Germline values: CDR1 SGHRS, CDR2 YFSETQ. Study-wide results and limits: Associated with cytomegalovirus, according to the listing, were 150 to 200 TCR beta chains.

The rearrangement uses TRBV5-1 and TRBJ1-3; 8 bases are shared with TRBD1. Sequencing input: PBMCs. The clonotype comes from a woman between 45 and 65 years old in good health and CMV-seronegative. The CDR3 reads CASSLSTLGTGGGGNTIYF. The CDR3 DNA follows: TGCGCCAGCAGCTTGTCGACGCTTGGGACAGGCGGCGGGGGAAACACCATATATTTT.